This T cell receptor beta chain came from a study of cytomegalovirus exposure and HLA in healthy donors. Study findings and constraints: Most sequenced TCRs were rare (though some public TCRs occurred in many donors).

Assay used: immunoSEQ multiplex PCR; TCRdb lists only in-frame clones, some missing. The sample includes a few hundred thousand clones, 85% to 90% of them seen just once. Concerning this clone itself: The antigen is undetermined.

This CDR3 is 18 amino acids long. The germline CDR1 and CDR2 sequences are MNHEY and SMNVEV (reference sequence). J gave up 4 bases and V 4 bases, and 10 bases lay outside the gene matches. The chain combines TRBV27 with TRBJ2-2; TRBD2 matches at 12 bases. This sequence was found in a woman aged 18-29 years in good health and CMV-seronegative. Specimen: PBMCs. The CDR3 here is CASSWGLAGGPGTGELFF. The CDR3 DNA sequence: TGTGCCAGCAGTTGGGGGCTAGCGGGGGGGCCGGGCACCGGGGAGCTGTTTTTT.